Below are 23 T cell receptor beta chains sequenced from a single sample in a study of T cells after posttransplantation cyclophosphamide. Generated by immunoSEQ multiplex PCR, the TCRdb table keeps only in-frame clones and is missing some. There are 40,000 to 60,000 clones in the sample, none observed a single time. Sequences were obtained from PBMCs. The origin of the receptors is a man aged 35 to 55 in good health, CMV-negative, and a related stem cell transplant donor.

This clone was detected many times. This rearrangement joins TRBV5-4 to TRBJ2-5, with 11 bases that match TRBD1. V dropped 3 bases and J dropped 7; count of bases not matched to a gene: 2. From germline, CDR1 is SGHNT and CDR2 YYREEE (reference sequence). CDR3 size: 13 residues. CDR3 sequence reads: CASSWDRGGTQYF. The CDR3 DNA sequence: TGTGCCAGCAGCTGGGACAGGGGGGGGACCCAGTACTTC. Variable domain in full (rest from reference TRBV5-4 and TRBJ2-5): ETGVTQSPTHLIKTRGQQVTLRCSSQSGHNTVSWYQQALGQGPQFIFQYYREEENGRGNFPPRFSGLQFPNYSSELNVNALELDDSALYLCASSWDRGGTQYFGPGTRLLVL.

A few counts support this clone. The genes are TRBV11-2 and TRBJ2-3; TRBD2 aligns across 9 bases. Trimming took 5 bases from V and 4 from J; bases not matched to a gene: 10. Looked up from germline, CDR1 is SGHAT and CDR2 is FQNNGV. The CDR3 loop spans 16 amino acids. The CDR3 region is CASSLLGGLASDTQYF. The CDR3 nucleotides are TGTGCCAGCAGCCTACTAGGGGGACTAGCTTCAGATACGCAGTATTTT.

This clone was seen ten or more times. The chain is built from TRBV7-3 and TRBJ1-1; tentatively, D is TRBD1 (6 bases). Trimming removed 1 base from V and 3 bases from J, with 9 bases in between. Germline CDR1 reads SGHTA; CDR2 reads FQGTGA. This CDR3 region has 14 residues. DNA for the CDR3: TGTGCCAGCAGCTTAATTCCAGGGGACACTGAAGCTTTCTTT. It translates to CASSLIPGDTEAFF.

This clone came up many times. V is TRBV27 and J is TRBJ1-4; the D is unclear. Germline lookup yields CDR1 MNHEY and CDR2 SMNVEV (reference sequence). The CDR3 is 14 residues long. V was clipped by 2 bases and J by 5 bases, with 9 bases between them. CDR3 region: CASSLNPRNEKLFF. In DNA form, the CDR3 reads TGTGCCAGCAGTTTAAATCCCAGGAATGAAAAACTGTTTTTT.

In this sample, this clone turned up many times. The gene calls are TRBV2 and TRBJ2-6, with TRBD2 matching over 7 bases. Unmatched junction bases numbered 6, after V lost 6 bases and J lost 4 bases. In germline, CDR1 is SNHLY, CDR2 FYNNEI. The CDR3 runs to 15 residues. The DNA of the CDR3 is TGTGCCAGCAGGGGAGGGTTTTCGGGGGCCAACGTCCTGACTTTC. Its translation is CASRGGFSGANVLTF.

This clone appeared many times. The chain carries TRBV19 and TRBJ2-1; D not resolved. Deletions cut 3 bases from V and 9 bases from J, with 9 bases between. Germline values: CDR1 LNHDA, CDR2 SQIVND (reference sequence). This CDR3 comprises 12 residues. CDR3 nucleotide sequence: TGTGCCAGTAGTATGTTAAGTAGTGAGCAGTTCTTC. It specifies CASSMLSSEQFF.

This clone was counted ten times or more. Written as DNA, the CDR3 is TGTGCCATCAGTCCCTCCGGGAACTCCTATGGCTACACCTTC. This codes for CAISPSGNSYGYTF. V is TRBV10-3 and J is TRBJ1-2; unclear D gene. The CDR3 has 14 residues. From germline, CDR1 is ENHRY and CDR2 SYGVKD. V gave up 5 bases and J gave up 4 bases, with 14 bases separating them.

J is TRBJ2-5 and V is TRBV30; 9 bases map to TRBD2. The J call could be wrong; TRBJ2-7 is a better fit for the DNA end. The germline V gene has CDR1 GTSNPN and CDR2 SVGIG (reference sequence). The CDR3 is 14 residues long. CDR3 loop: CAWSGTSVAYEQYF. CDR3 nucleotides: TGTGCCTGGAGTGGGACTAGCGTAGCCTACGAGCAGTACTTC.

At least ten counts were recorded for this clone. The chain has TRBV6-6 and TRBJ2-7, with no clear D. This CDR3 region has 11 residues. Trimming removed 4 bases from V and 6 bases from J, with 7 bases in between. Germline lookup yields CDR1 MNHNY and CDR2 SVGAGI (reference sequence). CDR3 amino acids: CASSSTGEQYF. CDR3 coding DNA: TGTGCCAGCAGTTCTACGGGCGAGCAGTACTTC.

In this sample, this clone turned up many times. The chain recombines TRBV2 with TRBJ1-5, with 10 bases identical to TRBD1. The junction had 5 bases not matched to a gene; V was cut back by 6 bases and J by 3 bases. CDR1 is SNHLY and CDR2 is FYNNEI in the germline V gene. The CDR3 sequence is 15 residues long. The DNA for the CDR3 is TGTGCCAGCAGCGGGACAGGGGCTGACAATCAGCCCCAGCATTTT. Its protein product is CASSGTGADNQPQHF.

This clone was counted at least ten times. The J gene is TRBJ2-2, the V gene TRBV5-6; no reliable D call. This CDR3 has 16 amino acids. The V end was cut by 4 bases, the J end by 0 bases, with 13 bases between. Germline V lookup: CDR1 SGHDT, CDR2 YYEEEE. CDR3 in DNA: TGTGCCAGCAGCATCCGATACGCGGCGAACACCGGGGAGCTGTTTTTT. Protein: CASSIRYAANTGELFF.

This clone was observed many times. The chain uses TRBV5-1 and TRBJ1-1; tentative D call: TRBD1 (5 bases). The CDR3 covers 14 residues. The germline V and J ends were trimmed by 4 bases and 0 bases, with 10 bases remaining between them. Germline-derived CDR1 and CDR2 are SGHRS and YFSETQ. The CDR3 protein is CASSTDRLNTEAFF. The DNA for the CDR3 is TGCGCCAGCAGCACCGACAGATTGAACACTGAAGCTTTCTTT. Variable domain in full (rest from reference TRBV5-1 and TRBJ1-1): KAGVTQTPRYLIKTRGQQVTLSCSPISGHRSVSWYQQTPGQGLQFLFEYFSETQRNKGNFPGRFSGRQFSNSRSEMNVSTLELGDSALYLCASSTDRLNTEAFFGQGTRLTVV.

This clone was counted at least ten times. This chain joins TRBV7-7 and TRBJ2-3, with 10 nucleotides matching TRBD2. This CDR3 has 16 residues. From germline, CDR1 is SSHAT and CDR2 FNYEAQ (reference sequence). The ends lost 1 base at V and 3 bases at J; junction bases unmatched: 4. The CDR3, as DNA: TGTGCCAGCAGCTTAGGGTCTAGCGGGAGTACAGATACGCAGTATTTT. Translated: CASSLGSSGSTDTQYF.

This clone was picked up many times. The rearrangement links TRBV19 to TRBJ2-3; 15 nucleotides line up with TRBD2. Losses at the gene ends were 6 bases for V and 5 bases for J; bases not matched to a gene: 15. In germline, CDR1 is LNHDA, CDR2 SQIVND (reference sequence). The CDR3 is made up of 19 amino acids. CDR3 bases: TGTGCCAGTAGCCGGGGACTAGCGGGAGGAATCGGTTGGGGAGATACGCAGTATTTT. This gives the protein CASSRGLAGGIGWGDTQYF.

This clone has a count of ten or more. The rearrangement joins TRBV9 to TRBJ2-3; a weak D match, TRBD1 (5 bases). The ends were cut back, 1 base at V and 5 bases at J, with 11 bases in the middle. Germline-derived CDR1 and CDR2 are SGDLS and YYNGEE. CDR3 length equals 14 residues. The CDR3 bases are TGTGCCAGCAGCGTAATAAGGGGCGGAGATACGCAGTATTTT. Translation gives CASSVIRGGDTQYF. The full variable domain, rest sourced from reference TRBV9 and TRBJ2-3, is DSGVTQTPKHLITATGQRVTLRCSPRSGDLSVYWYQQSLDQGLQFLIQYYNGEERAKGNILERFSAQQFPDLHSELNLSSLELGDSALYFCASSVIRGGDTQYFGPGTRLTVL.

In its sample, this clone was seen many times. The chain links TRBV7-9 to TRBJ1-3, with D possibly TRBD1 on 5 matching bases. CDR3 length equals 16 residues. From germline, CDR1 is SEHNR and CDR2 FQNEAQ (reference sequence). The ends were cut back, 3 bases at V and 3 bases at J, with 15 bases in the middle. The CDR3 bases are TGTGCCAGCAGCTTGGGCCCCTCGGGGGATGGAAACACCATATATTTT. It translates to CASSLGPSGDGNTIYF.

This clone was seen at least ten times. The genes are TRBV7-9 and TRBJ1-1; TRBD1 aligns across 8 bases. Germline loops: CDR1 SEHNR, CDR2 FQNEAQ (reference sequence). The CDR3 is 14 amino acids. V lost 6 bases to trimming and J lost 4 bases; unmatched junction nucleotides: 7. In nucleotides, the CDR3 is TGTGCCAGCAGTTCAGGGGGCCTGGGCACTGAAGCTTTCTTT. Protein: CASSSGGLGTEAFF.

This clone was picked up many times. The chain employs TRBV18 and TRBJ2-3, with 9 bases identical to TRBD2. The CDR3 has 16 residues. Trimming took 0 bases from V and 2 from J; bases not matched to a gene: 3. The germline V gene has CDR1 KGHSH and CDR2 LQKENI. The CDR3, as DNA: TGTGCCAGCTCACCACCCCGACTAGCGGACACAGATACGCAGTATTTT. Translation: CASSPPRLADTDTQYF.

This clone was seen many times. V and J are TRBV5-1 and TRBJ2-1; possibly TRBD1 for D (5 bases). Trimming shortened V by 0 bases and J by 0 bases, and 7 bases separated the two germline ends. Looked up from germline, CDR1 is SGHRS and CDR2 is YFSETQ. The CDR3 is made up of 15 amino acids. CDR3 DNA sequence: TGCGCCAGCAGCTTGGGACAGAGCTCCTACAATGAGCAGTTCTTC. Protein sequence: CASSLGQSSYNEQFF.

This clone was seen ten or more times. This CDR3 is CASSLIRETTSGTGNEQFF. CDR3 bases: TGTGCCAGCAGCCTTATCCGGGAAACGACTAGCGGGACGGGAAATGAGCAGTTCTTC. The chain links TRBV7-8 to TRBJ2-1; the match to TRBD2 covers 11 bases. Germline trimming cut 5 bases from V and 7 bases from J; bases unmatched to any gene: 19. In germline, CDR1 is SGHVS, CDR2 FQNEAQ. CDR3 length: 19 amino acids. The full variable domain, rest sourced from reference TRBV7-8 and TRBJ2-1, is GAGVSQSPRYKVAKRGQDVALRCDPISGHVSLFWYQQALGQGPEFLTYFQNEAQLDKSGLPSDRFFAERPEGSVSTLKIQRTQQEDSAVYLCASSLIRETTSGTGNEQFFGPGTRLTVL.

This clone was seen repeatedly, ten times or more. The CDR3 coding sequence is TGTGCCAGTACCATGGGTGCCTCCCGGGGTGAGCAGTTCTTC. The encoded protein is CASTMGASRGEQFF. The J gene is TRBJ2-1, the V gene TRBV19; tentatively, D is TRBD2 (5 bases). The V and J ends lost 7 bases and 9 bases respectively, with 19 bases between them. The CDR3 runs to 14 residues. The germline gives CDR1 LNHDA, CDR2 SQIVND (reference sequence).

This clone appeared many times. V is TRBV6-4 and J is TRBJ2-7; 7 positions match TRBD1. CDR1 is MRHNA, CDR2 SNTAGT, per germline. The CDR3 is 17 residues long. J lost 1 base, V lost 5 bases, and 14 bases had no gene match. The DNA for the CDR3 is TGTGCCAGCAGTATTTTCCGGGTGGACAGGCTGTCCTACGAGCAGTACTTC. It is translated as CASSIFRVDRLSYEQYF.

Many counts were recorded for this clone. The genes are TRBV28 and TRBJ1-1, with 8 bases lining up with TRBD1. Per the germline V gene, CDR1 is MDHEN and CDR2 is SYDVKM. The CDR3 extends over 14 amino acids. V was clipped by 6 bases and J by 7 bases; unmatched bases: 10. In DNA, the CDR3 is TGTGCCAGCAGGACAGGGGAACCGTCTCATGAAGCTTTCTTT. As protein: CASRTGEPSHEAFF.